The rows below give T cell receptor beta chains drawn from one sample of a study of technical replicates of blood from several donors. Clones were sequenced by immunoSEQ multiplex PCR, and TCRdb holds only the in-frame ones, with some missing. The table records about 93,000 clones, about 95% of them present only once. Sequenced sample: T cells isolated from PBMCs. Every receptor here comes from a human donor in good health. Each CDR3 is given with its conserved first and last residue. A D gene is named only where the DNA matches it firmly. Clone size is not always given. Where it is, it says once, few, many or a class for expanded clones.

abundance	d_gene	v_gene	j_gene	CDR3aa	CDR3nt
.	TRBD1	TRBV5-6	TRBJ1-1	CASSFGTGGTEAFF	TGTGCCAGCAGCTTCGGAACAGGGGGGACTGAAGCTTTCTTT
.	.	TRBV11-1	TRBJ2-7	CASSLDQSGLYEQYF	TGTGCCAGCAGCTTAGATCAGTCAGGGCTCTACGAGCAGTACTTC
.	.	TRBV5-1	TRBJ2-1	CASSLQGSSYNEQFF	TGCGCCAGCAGCTTGCAGGGGAGCTCCTACAATGAGCAGTTCTTC
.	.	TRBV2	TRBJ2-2	CASRLWTANTGELFF	TGTGCCAGCAGATTGTGGACAGCCAACACCGGGGAGCTGTTTTTT
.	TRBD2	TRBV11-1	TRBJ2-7	CASTGASGGSSYEQYF	TGTGCCAGCACCGGAGCGTCGGGGGGAAGCTCCTACGAGCAGTACTTC
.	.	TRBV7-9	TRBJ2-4	CASSLADGVSAKNIQYF	TGTGCCAGCAGCTTAGCGGACGGGGTATCGGCCAAAAACATTCAGTACTTC
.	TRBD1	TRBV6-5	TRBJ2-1	CASSSGQGVSNEQFF	TGTGCCAGCAGCTCGGGACAGGGGGTTTCCAATGAGCAGTTCTTC
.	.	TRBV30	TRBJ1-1	CAWSVPLGGAFF	TGTGCCTGGAGTGTACCCCTTGGGGGGGCTTTCTTT
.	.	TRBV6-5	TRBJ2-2	CASSSTGELFF	TGTGCCAGCAGCAGCACCGGGGAGCTGTTTTTT
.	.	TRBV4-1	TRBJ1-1	CASSQAQIARMNTEAFF	TGCGCCAGCAGCCAAGCCCAAATAGCACGGATGAACACTGAAGCTTTCTTT
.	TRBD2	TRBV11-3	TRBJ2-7	CASSLGTSGYEQYF	TGTGCCAGCAGCTTAGGGACTAGCGGCTACGAGCAGTACTTC
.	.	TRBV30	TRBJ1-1	CAWSAQVYTEAFF	TGTGCCTGGAGTGCACAGGTTTACACTGAAGCTTTCTTT
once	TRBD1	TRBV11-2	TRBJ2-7	CASSLIGTGSIEQYF	TGTGCCAGCAGCTTAATCGGGACAGGTAGTATCGAGCAGTACTTC
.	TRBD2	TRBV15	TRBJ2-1	CATSRELAGGNNEQFF	TGTGCCACCAGCAGAGAGCTAGCGGGGGGGAACAATGAGCAGTTCTTC
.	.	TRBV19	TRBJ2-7	CASSMHSYEQYF	TGTGCCAGTAGTATGCACAGCTACGAGCAGTACTTC
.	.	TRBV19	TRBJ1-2	CASSMARGYTF	TGTGCCAGTAGTATGGCGCGGGGCTACACCTTC
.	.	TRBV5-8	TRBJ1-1	CASSFLLAVNTEAFF	TGTGCCAGCAGCTTCCTTTTAGCGGTGAACACTGAAGCTTTCTTT
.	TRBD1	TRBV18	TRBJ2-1	CASSPSILGDRDYNEQFF	TGTGCCAGCTCACCATCTATCCTCGGGGACAGAGATTACAATGAGCAGTTCTTC
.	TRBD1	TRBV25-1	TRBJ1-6	CASSENLDRGAMTSPLHF	TGTGCCAGCAGTGAGAACCTAGACAGGGGAGCGATGACATCACCCCTCCACTTT
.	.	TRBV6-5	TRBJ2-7	CATSGSSYEQYF	TGTGCCACCTCGGGGAGCTCCTACGAGCAGTACTTC
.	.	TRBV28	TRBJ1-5	CASNSMGGAGQPQHF	TGTGCCAGCAATTCGATGGGGGGGGCAGGTCAGCCCCAGCATTTT
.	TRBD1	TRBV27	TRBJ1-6	CASSRGQGFSYNSPLHF	TGTGCCAGCAGCCGGGGACAGGGTTTCTCCTATAATTCACCCCTCCACTTT
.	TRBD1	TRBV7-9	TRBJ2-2	CASSLGTGTGELFF	TGTGCCAGCAGCTTAGGGACAGGGACCGGGGAGCTGTTTTTT
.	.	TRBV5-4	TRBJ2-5	CASSLPGVRETQYF	TGTGCCAGCAGTCTTCCGGGGGTGAGGGAGACCCAGTACTTC
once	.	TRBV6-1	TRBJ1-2	CASSEDRSGGYTF	TGTGCCAGCAGTGAGGACAGATCCGGTGGCTACACCTTC
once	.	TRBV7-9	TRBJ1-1	CASSSAGAGAEAFF	TGTGCCAGCAGCTCAGCGGGGGCGGGGGCTGAAGCTTTCTTT
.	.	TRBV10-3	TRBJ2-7	CATLKDSWFVLQRSYEQYF	TGTGCCACCTTAAAGGACAGTTGGTTTGTCCTCCAAAGAAGTTACGAGCAGTACTTC
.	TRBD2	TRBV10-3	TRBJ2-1	CAISESRAGLGAEQFF	TGTGCCATCAGTGAGTCGAGGGCGGGACTAGGCGCCGAGCAGTTCTTC
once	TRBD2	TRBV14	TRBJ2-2	CASSHFGREGTGELFF	TGTGCCAGCAGCCACTTCGGGCGGGAGGGCACCGGGGAGCTGTTTTTT
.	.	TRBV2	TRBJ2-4	CASSEMGGQSIQYF	TGTGCCAGCAGTGAAATGGGCGGGCAGTCCATTCAGTACTTC
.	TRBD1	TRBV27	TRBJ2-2	CASSTGTGVITGELFF	TGTGCCAGCAGTACCGGGACAGGGGTTATCACCGGGGAGCTGTTTTTT
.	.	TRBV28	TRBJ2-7	CASGGLGEQYF	TGTGCCAGCGGGGGGTTAGGCGAGCAGTACTTC
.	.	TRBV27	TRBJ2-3	CASSGLSLAFNTDTQYF	TGTGCCAGCAGTGGGTTGTCTTTAGCTTTTAACACAGATACGCAGTATTTT
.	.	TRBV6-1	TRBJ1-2	CASWPGTGYTF	TGTGCCAGCTGGCCAGGAACGGGCTACACCTTC
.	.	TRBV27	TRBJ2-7	CASSFPMPAGIETYEQYF	TGTGCCAGCAGTTTCCCCATGCCCGCCGGGATCGAGACCTACGAGCAGTACTTC
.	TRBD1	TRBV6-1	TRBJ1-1	CASGSRDRGWTEAFF	TGTGCCAGCGGGAGTCGGGACAGGGGATGGACTGAAGCTTTCTTT
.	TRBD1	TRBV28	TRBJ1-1	CASSFGQGVRAFF	TGTGCCAGCAGTTTCGGACAGGGGGTCCGAGCTTTCTTT
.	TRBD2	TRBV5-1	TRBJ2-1	CASSLGLAGPLEEQFF	TGCGCCAGCAGCTTGGGACTAGCGGGGCCGCTTGAAGAGCAGTTCTTC
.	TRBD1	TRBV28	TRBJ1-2	CASRYPGQGSYGYTF	TGTGCCAGCAGATACCCGGGACAGGGATCCTATGGCTACACCTTC
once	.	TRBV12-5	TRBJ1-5	CASSGGGQPQHF	TGTGCTAGTTCGGGGGGCGGTCAGCCCCAGCATTTT
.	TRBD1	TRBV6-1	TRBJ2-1	CASRQGRNEQFF	TGTGCCAGCCGACAGGGTCGCAATGAGCAGTTCTTC
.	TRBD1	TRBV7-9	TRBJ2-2	CASSPSLDRGDTGELFF	TGTGCCAGCAGCCCATCCTTGGACAGGGGAGACACCGGGGAGCTGTTTTTT
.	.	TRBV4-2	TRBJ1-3	CASSQDRGAGNTIYF	TGTGCCAGCAGCCAAGACAGGGGAGCTGGAAACACCATATATTTT
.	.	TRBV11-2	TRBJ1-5	CASSGHWDQPQHF	TGTGCCAGCAGCGGGCATTGGGATCAGCCCCAGCATTTT
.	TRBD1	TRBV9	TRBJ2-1	CASSEGQGLRATPPNEQFF	TGTGCCAGCAGCGAGGGACAGGGGCTCCGAGCCACCCCTCCAAATGAGCAGTTCTTC
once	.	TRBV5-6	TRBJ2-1	CASSFGLASSSYNEQFF	TGTGCCAGCAGCTTTGGTCTAGCATCCAGCTCCTACAATGAGCAGTTCTTC
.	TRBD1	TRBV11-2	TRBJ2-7	CASSFGQGASYEQYF	TGTGCCAGCAGCTTTGGACAGGGGGCGTCCTACGAGCAGTACTTC
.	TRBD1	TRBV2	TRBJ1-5	CASSLRDRGNQPQHF	TGTGCCAGCAGTCTCCGGGACAGGGGCAATCAGCCCCAGCATTTT
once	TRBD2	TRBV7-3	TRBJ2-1	CASSLTFASGGKYNEQFF	TGTGCCAGCAGCTTAACTTTTGCTAGCGGGGGGAAATACAATGAGCAGTTCTTC
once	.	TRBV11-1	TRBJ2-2	CASSFGASTGELFF	TGTGCCAGCAGCTTTGGGGCCTCCACCGGGGAGCTGTTTTTT
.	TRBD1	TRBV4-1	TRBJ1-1	CASSQETGSNTEAFF	TGCGCCAGCAGCCAAGAGACAGGGTCGAACACTGAAGCTTTCTTT
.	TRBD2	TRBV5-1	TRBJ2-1	CASSIAGGLRTYNEQFF	TGCGCCAGCAGCATAGCGGGGGGGTTACGGACATACAATGAGCAGTTCTTC